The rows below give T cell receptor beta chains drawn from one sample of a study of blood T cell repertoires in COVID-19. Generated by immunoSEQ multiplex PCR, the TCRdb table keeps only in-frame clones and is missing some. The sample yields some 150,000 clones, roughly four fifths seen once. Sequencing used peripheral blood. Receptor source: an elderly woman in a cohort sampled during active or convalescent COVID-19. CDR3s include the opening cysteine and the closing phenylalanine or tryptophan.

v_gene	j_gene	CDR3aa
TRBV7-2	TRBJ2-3	CASIPTAGGRFSTDTQYF
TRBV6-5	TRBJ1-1	CASSYSRGNTEAFF
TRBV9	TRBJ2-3	CASSAPPTSGGPRGTDTQYF
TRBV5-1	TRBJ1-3	CASSLGPLGAAGNTIYF
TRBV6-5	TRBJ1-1	CASREYTEAFF
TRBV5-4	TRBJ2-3	CASSLGQISTDTQYF
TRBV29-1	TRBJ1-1	CSARHGAGTEAFF
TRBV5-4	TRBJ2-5	CASSGGETQYF
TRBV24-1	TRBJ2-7	CATSEYYRGHQYGRYEQYF
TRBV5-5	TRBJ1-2	CASSLYGDGYTF
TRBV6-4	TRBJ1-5	CASNLQGAHQPQHF
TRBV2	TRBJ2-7	CASRIGQPYEQYF
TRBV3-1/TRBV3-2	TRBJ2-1	CASSLLPRDNEQFF
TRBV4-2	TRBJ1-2	CASSQDLADHYGYTF
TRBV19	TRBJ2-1	CASSTTSGGVLAYNEQFF
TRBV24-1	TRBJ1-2	CATSDGAARNYGYTF
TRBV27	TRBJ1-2	CASSSYLDSRHPSGYTF
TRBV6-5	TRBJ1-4	CASTARGNEKLFF
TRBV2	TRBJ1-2	CASSEWGRDYGYTF
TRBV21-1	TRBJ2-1	CASSTPQRTGGYNEQFF
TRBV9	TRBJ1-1	CASNRDIGDTEAFF
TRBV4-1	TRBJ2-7	CASSQGLLAGGYEQYF
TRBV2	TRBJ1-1	CASRVSGQGGGAFF
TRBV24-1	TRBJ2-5	CATSDPRDRGETQYF
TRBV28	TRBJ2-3	CASSAREADTQYF
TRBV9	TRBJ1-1	CASSVDGQGNTEAFF
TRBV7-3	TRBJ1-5	CASSSSPLRQFNSNQPQHF
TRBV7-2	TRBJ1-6	CASSLSQPGQGLPLHF
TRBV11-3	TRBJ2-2	CASSFPNTSGGNTGELFF
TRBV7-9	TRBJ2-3	CAQQAYGWTSGGRADTQYF
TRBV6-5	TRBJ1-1	CASNRGDTLGTEAFF
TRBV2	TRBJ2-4	CASSGERGGTRAKNIQYF
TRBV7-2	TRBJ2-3	CASSVDRNLPDTQYF
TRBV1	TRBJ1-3	CTSSRRGGSGNTIYF
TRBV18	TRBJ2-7	CASSPDLIGYEQYF
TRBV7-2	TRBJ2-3	CASSNPRGGSTDTQYF
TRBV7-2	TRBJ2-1	CASSFGGLAGVNEQFF
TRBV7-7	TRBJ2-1	CASSFQASGGARQFF
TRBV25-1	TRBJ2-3	CASSPRGRDTQYF
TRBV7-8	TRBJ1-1	CASSLDRGYTEAFF
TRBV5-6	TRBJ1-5	CASSLGLYSNQPQHF